This T cell receptor beta chain was observed in a study of CD8+ T cells in alopecia areata. Regarding this clone: Its specificity is not known.

General study results and limits: Across lesional scalp, and particularly alopecia totalis/universalis, clonality surpassed that of normal scalp. Patients displayed less clarity in TCR sharing than mice, a finding possibly related to HLA.

RNA was extracted and reverse transcribed into cDNA as the sequencing template. Only in-frame clones appear in the TCRdb table, and some are missing; sequencing was by immunoSEQ multiplex PCR. Of about 150,000 clones detected, about 60% appear once; the ten largest clones hold 5% to 7%. Trimming removed 0 bases at V and 2 bases at J, with 11 bases between. The CDR3 has 15 residues. From germline, CDR1 is LGHNA and CDR2 YNFKEQ. Source: CD4+ T cells sorted from blood, taken at week 0. The TCR comes from a human donor with alopecia areata. The chain uses TRBV4-2 and TRBJ2-7; weak D call: TRBD1 (6 bases). The CDR3 DNA reads TGTGCCAGCAGCCAAGAGTGGGGGCGGACCTACGAGCAGTACTTC. Translation: CASSQEWGRTYEQYF.